This is a list of T cell receptor beta chains from one sample in a study of blood T cell repertoires in COVID-19. Sequencing used immunoSEQ multiplex PCR; TCRdb keeps in-frame clones, though not all of them. Found here are about 180,000 clones, approximately 85% of them singletons; the top ten hold approximately 10%. Sequencing was carried out using peripheral blood. The source is a human donor with active or convalescent COVID-19. The donor label of this sample is uncertain. Both conserved end residues are part of each CDR3. A D gene is named only where the DNA matches it firmly. Clone size is stated in some rows and not others, as once, few, many or a class when expanded.

V: TRBV9; size: NA; J: TRBJ2-7; D: TRBD2; CDR3: CASSSWTSGETYEQYF; DNA: TGTGCCAGCAGCTCCTGGACTAGCGGGGAAACCTACGAGCAGTACTTC
V: TRBV4-2; size: once; J: TRBJ2-7; D: TRBD1; CDR3: CASQPDRWGVFINYEQYF; DNA: TGTGCCAGTCAGCCGGACAGGTGGGGAGTTTTTATCAACTACGAGCAGTACTTC
V: TRBV5-4; size: NA; J: TRBJ2-5; D: TRBD2; CDR3: CASSLGTSGGVRETQYF; DNA: TGTGCCAGCAGCTTGGGGACTAGCGGGGGGGTAAGGGAGACCCAGTACTTC
V: TRBV9; size: NA; J: TRBJ2-3; D: TRBD2; CDR3: CASSPRDYPAPDTQYF; DNA: TGTGCCAGCAGCCCCCGGGACTATCCCGCCCCAGATACGCAGTATTTT
V: TRBV21-1; size: NA; J: TRBJ1-1; D: NA; CDR3: CASSAKDRGKTEAFF; DNA: TGTGCCAGCAGCGCCAAGGACAGGGGGAAAACTGAAGCTTTCTTT
V: TRBV29-1; size: NA; J: TRBJ2-5; D: NA; CDR3: CSLRGTRWQETQYF; DNA: TGCAGCCTTCGTGGAACGAGGTGGCAAGAGACCCAGTACTTC
V: TRBV19; size: once; J: TRBJ2-4; D: TRBD2; CDR3: CASSIGHLKSGGARNIQYF; DNA: TGTGCCAGTAGTATTGGACACCTAAAGAGCGGGGGGGCGCGGAACATTCAGTACTTC
V: TRBV7-3; size: NA; J: TRBJ2-3; D: NA; CDR3: CASSSRGTDTQYF; DNA: TGTGCCAGCAGCTCCAGGGGCACAGATACGCAGTATTTT
V: TRBV5-1; size: NA; J: TRBJ2-5; D: NA; CDR3: CASSFREGEETQYF; DNA: TGCGCCAGCAGCTTCCGGGAAGGTGAGGAGACCCAGTACTTC
V: TRBV4-3; size: NA; J: TRBJ2-3; D: NA; CDR3: CASSQDLASSYTDTQYF; DNA: TGCGCCAGCAGCCAAGATCTGGCTAGCTCTTACACAGATACGCAGTATTTT
V: TRBV7-2; size: NA; J: TRBJ2-5; D: TRBD2; CDR3: CASSSQATSGGRETQYF; DNA: TGTGCCAGCAGCTCCCAAGCCACTAGCGGGGGTCGCGAGACCCAGTACTTC
V: TRBV5-1; size: NA; J: TRBJ2-1; D: NA; CDR3: CASSPTGEISNEQFF; DNA: TGCGCCAGCAGCCCAACGGGAGAGATAAGCAATGAGCAGTTCTTC
V: TRBV28; size: NA; J: TRBJ2-5; D: NA; CDR3: CASSIGQAQYF; DNA: TGTGCCAGCAGTATCGGACAAGCCCAGTACTTC
V: TRBV5-4; size: NA; J: TRBJ1-1; D: NA; CDR3: CASSLRQALNTEAFF; DNA: TGTGCCAGCAGTCTAAGACAGGCGCTGAACACTGAAGCTTTCTTT
V: TRBV18; size: NA; J: TRBJ1-3; D: NA; CDR3: CASSPPRGSSSGNTIYF; DNA: TGTGCCAGCTCACCGCCTCGGGGGTCGAGCTCTGGAAACACCATATATTTT
V: TRBV7-9; size: NA; J: TRBJ2-3; D: NA; CDR3: CASSQTDTQYF; DNA: TGTGCCAGCAGCCAAACAGATACGCAGTATTTT
V: TRBV10-3; size: NA; J: TRBJ2-3; D: TRBD2; CDR3: CAISGVQRGASDTQYF; DNA: TGTGCCATCAGTGGAGTTCAGCGGGGGGCTTCAGATACGCAGTATTTT
V: TRBV28; size: NA; J: TRBJ1-2; D: TRBD1; CDR3: CASSRTGYGYGYTF; DNA: TGTGCCAGCAGTAGGACAGGGTACGGGTATGGCTACACCTTC
V: TRBV7-8; size: NA; J: TRBJ2-4; D: TRBD1; CDR3: CASSSWVTGELAKNIQYF; DNA: TGTGCCAGCAGCTCATGGGTAACAGGGGAACTAGCCAAAAACATTCAGTACTTC
V: TRBV3-1/TRBV3-2; size: NA; J: TRBJ1-2; D: NA; CDR3: CASSQGTGSYYGYTF; DNA: TGTGCCAGCAGCCAAGGAACAGGGAGTTACTATGGCTACACCTTC
V: TRBV5-6; size: NA; J: TRBJ1-2; D: TRBD1; CDR3: CASSFGQGYGYTF; DNA: TGTGCCAGCAGCTTCGGACAGGGTTATGGCTACACCTTC
V: TRBV5-4; size: NA; J: TRBJ2-7; D: NA; CDR3: CASSASGGLNEQYF; DNA: TGTGCCAGCAGCGCCTCGGGGGGCTTAAACGAGCAGTACTTC
V: TRBV2; size: NA; J: TRBJ2-6; D: NA; CDR3: CASRLTSSGANVLTF; DNA: TGTGCCAGCCGGTTAACGAGTTCTGGGGCCAACGTCCTGACTTTC
V: TRBV18; size: NA; J: TRBJ2-7; D: NA; CDR3: CASSPLTGGYEQYF; DNA: TGTGCCAGCTCACCATTGACAGGAGGATACGAGCAGTACTTC
V: TRBV7-9; size: once; J: TRBJ2-7; D: TRBD2; CDR3: CASRRTSGSSYEQYF; DNA: TGTGCCAGCAGACGGACTAGCGGGAGCTCCTACGAGCAGTACTTC
V: TRBV5-4; size: NA; J: TRBJ1-1; D: NA; CDR3: CASSPPTRLNTEAFF; DNA: TGTGCCAGCAGCCCACCGACAAGACTGAACACTGAAGCTTTCTTT
V: TRBV4-1; size: NA; J: TRBJ1-2; D: NA; CDR3: CASSQGGLNYGYTF; DNA: TGCGCCAGCAGCCAAGGGGGGCTTAACTATGGCTACACCTTC
V: TRBV5-1; size: NA; J: TRBJ2-7; D: TRBD1; CDR3: CASSFYRGQGLSYEQYF; DNA: TGCGCCAGCAGCTTTTATCGGGGACAGGGTCTATCCTACGAGCAGTACTTC
V: TRBV6-2/TRBV6-3; size: NA; J: TRBJ1-1; D: NA; CDR3: CASSSQRGYGTEAFF; DNA: TGTGCCAGCAGTTCCCAGCGGGGATATGGCACTGAAGCTTTCTTT
V: TRBV9; size: NA; J: TRBJ2-7; D: NA; CDR3: CASSVGDTYEQYF; DNA: TGTGCCAGCAGCGTAGGGGACACCTACGAGCAGTACTTC
V: TRBV11-2; size: NA; J: TRBJ2-7; D: TRBD1; CDR3: CASSFPGQGREQYF; DNA: TGTGCCAGCAGCTTTCCCGGACAGGGCCGAGAGCAGTACTTC
V: TRBV5-6; size: NA; J: TRBJ1-4; D: TRBD1; CDR3: CASTLGTESNEKLFF; DNA: TGTGCCAGCACCCTCGGGACAGAAAGTAATGAAAAACTGTTTTTT
V: TRBV5-4; size: NA; J: TRBJ2-2; D: NA; CDR3: CASSLVGRTNTGELFF; DNA: TGTGCCAGCAGCTTGGTTGGCAGGACGAACACCGGGGAGCTGTTTTTT
V: TRBV6-1; size: NA; J: TRBJ2-1; D: NA; CDR3: CASTTPGDEQFF; DNA: TGTGCCAGCACCACGCCGGGGGATGAGCAGTTCTTC
V: TRBV5-4; size: NA; J: TRBJ1-4; D: NA; CDR3: CASSLARGAEKLFF; DNA: TGTGCCAGCAGCTTGGCTCGGGGGGCTGAAAAACTGTTTTTT
V: TRBV7-2; size: NA; J: TRBJ1-2; D: TRBD1; CDR3: CASSLGQGVGYGYTF; DNA: TGTGCCAGCAGCTTAGGACAGGGGGTAGGGTATGGCTACACCTTC
V: TRBV6-5; size: NA; J: TRBJ1-2; D: TRBD1; CDR3: CASRQGHPGYTF; DNA: TGTGCCAGTCGACAGGGACACCCTGGCTACACCTTC
V: TRBV10-3; size: NA; J: TRBJ2-5; D: NA; CDR3: CAISQGPPKETQYF; DNA: TGTGCCATCAGTCAGGGTCCGCCAAAAGAGACCCAGTACTTC
V: TRBV2; size: NA; J: TRBJ1-5; D: TRBD1; CDR3: CASRDRGGQPQHF; DNA: TGTGCCAGCAGGGACAGGGGGGGTCAGCCCCAGCATTTT
V: TRBV25-1; size: NA; J: TRBJ1-1; D: TRBD1; CDR3: CASSPNRGLYTEAFF; DNA: TGTGCCAGCAGCCCTAACAGGGGGCTTTACACTGAAGCTTTCTTT
V: TRBV6-6; size: NA; J: TRBJ2-5; D: TRBD2; CDR3: CASSTTSGNQETQYF; DNA: TGTGCCAGCAGTACGACTAGCGGGAACCAAGAGACCCAGTACTTC
V: TRBV5-1; size: NA; J: TRBJ2-1; D: TRBD1; CDR3: CASSRDRDNEQFF; DNA: TGCGCCAGCAGCCGGGACAGGGACAATGAGCAGTTCTTC
V: TRBV19; size: NA; J: TRBJ1-4; D: NA; CDR3: CASSIGGRFEKLFF; DNA: TGTGCCAGTAGTATCGGGGGGCGATTTGAAAAACTGTTTTTT
V: TRBV6-5; size: NA; J: TRBJ2-7; D: NA; CDR3: CASSPQNGGYEQYF; DNA: TGTGCCAGCAGTCCCCAAAATGGGGGGTACGAGCAGTACTTC
V: TRBV10-3; size: NA; J: TRBJ2-3; D: NA; CDR3: CAISERQPRVRDTQYF; DNA: TGTGCCATCAGTGAACGTCAACCCAGGGTAAGAGATACGCAGTATTTT
V: TRBV19; size: NA; J: TRBJ1-1; D: NA; CDR3: CASKAPGNKAFF; DNA: TGTGCCAGTAAGGCTCCCGGGAATAAAGCTTTCTTT
V: TRBV5-5; size: NA; J: TRBJ2-6; D: NA; CDR3: CASSLVGAGANVLTF; DNA: TGTGCCAGCAGCTTGGTAGGGGCTGGGGCCAACGTCCTGACTTTC